This TCR beta chain derives from a study of T-cell reconstitution after alpha-beta-depleted transplantation in children. Unique molecular identifiers were incorporated when the TCRbeta library was constructed. TCRdb called the PCR reads again in MiXCR, with one record for every CDR3 protein. The top ten clones hold about 1.1% of a sample with hundreds of thousands of distinct CDR3 sequences, 16% of them seen once. This clonotype showed up just a few times. Germline trimming cut 1 base from V and 1 base from J; bases unmatched to any gene: 19. CDR3 length: 22 amino acids. The V gene's germline CDR1 is MGHRA and CDR2 YSYEKL.

The receptor's source is a human donor who donated a stem cell graft to a child with acute myeloid leukemia. The sequenced sample was PBMCs from the stem cell graft donor, obtained from the stem cell graft. This rearrangement joins TRBV4-1 to TRBJ2-2, with 9 positions matching TRBD1. The CDR3 region has the DNA TGCGCCAGCAGCCAAGTGGTACAGGGACAGGGAATCGTGAGTGGGAACACCGGGGAGCTGTTTTTT. Protein product: CASSQVVQGQGIVSGNTGELFF.